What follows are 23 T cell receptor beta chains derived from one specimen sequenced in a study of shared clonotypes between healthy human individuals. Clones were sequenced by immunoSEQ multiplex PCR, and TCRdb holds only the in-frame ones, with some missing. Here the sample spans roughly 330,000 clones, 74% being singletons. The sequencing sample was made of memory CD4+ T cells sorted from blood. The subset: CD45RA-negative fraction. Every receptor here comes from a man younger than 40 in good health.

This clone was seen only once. In nucleotides, the CDR3 is TGTGCCAGTAGTATTTCGGGACAGGGGGCTACTAATGAGCAGTTCTTC. Its translation is CASSISGQGATNEQFF. The chain uses TRBV19 and TRBJ2-1; 12 bases match TRBD1. V gave up 3 bases and J gave up 7 bases; unmatched junction bases: 7. Per the germline V gene, CDR1 is LNHDA and CDR2 is SQIVND (reference sequence). The CDR3 extends over 16 amino acids.

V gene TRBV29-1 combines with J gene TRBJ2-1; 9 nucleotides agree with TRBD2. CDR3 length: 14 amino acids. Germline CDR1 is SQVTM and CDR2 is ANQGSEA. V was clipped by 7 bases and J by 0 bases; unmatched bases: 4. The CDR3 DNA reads TGCAGCGCCTTTAGCGGGAGCTCCTACAATGAGCAGTTCTTC. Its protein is CSAFSGSSYNEQFF.

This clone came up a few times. In DNA, the CDR3 is TGTGCCATCAGTGAGCCTACAACACAGGGTATCAGCACTGAAGCTTTCTTT. This codes for CAISEPTTQGISTEAFF. This rearrangement joins TRBV10-3 to TRBJ1-1, with D possibly being TRBD1 (6 bases). Trimming removed 2 bases from V and 4 bases from J, with 20 bases in between. Germline lookup yields CDR1 ENHRY and CDR2 SYGVKD. The CDR3 is 17 residues long.

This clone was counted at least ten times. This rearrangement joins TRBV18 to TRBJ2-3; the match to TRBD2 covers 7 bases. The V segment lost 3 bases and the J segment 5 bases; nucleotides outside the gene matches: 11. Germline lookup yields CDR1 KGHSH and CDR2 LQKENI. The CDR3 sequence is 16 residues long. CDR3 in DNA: TGTGCCAGCTCACCGACCGTTGGGAGGGCCTTAGATACGCAGTATTTT. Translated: CASSPTVGRALDTQYF. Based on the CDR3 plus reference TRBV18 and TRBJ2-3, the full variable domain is NAGVMQNPRHLVRRRGQEARLRCSPMKGHSHVYWYRQLPEEGLKFMVYLQKENIIDESGMPKERFSAEFPKEGPSILRIQQVVRGDSAAYFCASSPTVGRALDTQYFGPGTRLTVL.

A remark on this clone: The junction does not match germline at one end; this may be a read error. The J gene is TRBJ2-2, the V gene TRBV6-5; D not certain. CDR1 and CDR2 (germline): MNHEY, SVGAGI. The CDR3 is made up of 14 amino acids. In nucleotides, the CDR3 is TGTGCCAGCAGCAACACGATGAACTCCGGGGAGCTGTTTTTT. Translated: CASSNTMNSGELFF.

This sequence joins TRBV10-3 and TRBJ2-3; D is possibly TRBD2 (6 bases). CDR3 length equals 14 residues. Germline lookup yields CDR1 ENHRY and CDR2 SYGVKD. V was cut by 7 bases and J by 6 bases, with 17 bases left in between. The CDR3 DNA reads TGTGCCATCACTCCCGGGAGTCTCTACGATACGCAGTATTTT. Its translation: CAITPGSLYDTQYF.

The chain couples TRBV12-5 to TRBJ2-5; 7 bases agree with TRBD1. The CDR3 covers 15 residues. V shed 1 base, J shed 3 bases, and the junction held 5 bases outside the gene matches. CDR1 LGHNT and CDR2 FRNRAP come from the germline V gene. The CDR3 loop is CASGLGQGAKETQYF. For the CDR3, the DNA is TGTGCTAGTGGTTTGGGACAGGGCGCAAAAGAGACCCAGTACTTC.

In nucleotides, the CDR3 is TGTGCCAGCAGTGTGGGGACCGGGGAGCTGTTTTTT. Its protein product is CASSVGTGELFF. The V call is TRBV6-1, the J call TRBJ2-2; D gene ambiguous. Trimming took 4 bases from V and 5 from J, leaving 5 bases between them. Per germline, CDR1 MNHNS and CDR2 SASEGT. CDR3 size: 12 residues.

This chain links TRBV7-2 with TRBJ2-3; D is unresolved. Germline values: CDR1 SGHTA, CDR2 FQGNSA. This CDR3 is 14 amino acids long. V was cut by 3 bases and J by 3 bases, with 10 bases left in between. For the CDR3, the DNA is TGTGCCAGCAGCTTCGTAGGCCGTACAGATACGCAGTATTTT. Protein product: CASSFVGRTDTQYF.

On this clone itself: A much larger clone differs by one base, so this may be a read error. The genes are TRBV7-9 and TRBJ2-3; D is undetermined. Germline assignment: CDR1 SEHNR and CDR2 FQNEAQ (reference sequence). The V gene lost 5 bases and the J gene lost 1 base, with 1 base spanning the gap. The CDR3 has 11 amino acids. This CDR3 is CASSRTDTQYF. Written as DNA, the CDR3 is TGTGCCAGCAGCCGCACAGATACGCAGTATTTT. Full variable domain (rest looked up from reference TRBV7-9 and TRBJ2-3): DTGVSQNPRHKITKRGQNVTFRCDPISEHNRLYWYRQTLGQGPEFLTYFQNEAQLEKSRLLSDRFSAERPKGSFSTLEIQRTEQGDSAMYLCASSRTDTQYFGPGTRLTVL.

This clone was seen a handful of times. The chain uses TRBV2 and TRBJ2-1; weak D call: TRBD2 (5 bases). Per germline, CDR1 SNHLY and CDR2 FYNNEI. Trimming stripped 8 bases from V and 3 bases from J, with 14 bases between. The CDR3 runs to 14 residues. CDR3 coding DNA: TGTGCCAGCTGCCTGGGCGACTACTACAATGAGCAGTTCTTC. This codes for CASCLGDYYNEQFF.

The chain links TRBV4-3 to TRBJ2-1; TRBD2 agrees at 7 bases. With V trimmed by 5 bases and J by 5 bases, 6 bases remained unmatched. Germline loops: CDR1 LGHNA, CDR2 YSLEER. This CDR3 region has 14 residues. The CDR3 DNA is TGCGCCAGCAGCGCACGGACTAGGAACAATGAGCAGTTCTTC. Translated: CASSARTRNNEQFF.

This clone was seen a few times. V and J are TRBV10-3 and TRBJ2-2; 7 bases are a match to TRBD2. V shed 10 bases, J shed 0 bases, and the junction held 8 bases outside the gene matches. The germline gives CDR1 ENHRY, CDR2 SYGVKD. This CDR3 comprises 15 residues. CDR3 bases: TGTGCCAGCGGTCCGGGACTATCGAACACCGGGGAGCTGTTTTTT. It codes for CASGPGLSNTGELFF.

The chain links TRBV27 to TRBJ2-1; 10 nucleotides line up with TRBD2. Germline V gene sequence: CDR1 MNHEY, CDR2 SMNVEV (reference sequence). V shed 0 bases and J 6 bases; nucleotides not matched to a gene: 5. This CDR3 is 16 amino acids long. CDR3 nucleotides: TGTGCCAGCAGTTTATCGGGACTAGCGTTGTTCAATGAGCAGTTCTTC. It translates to CASSLSGLALFNEQFF.

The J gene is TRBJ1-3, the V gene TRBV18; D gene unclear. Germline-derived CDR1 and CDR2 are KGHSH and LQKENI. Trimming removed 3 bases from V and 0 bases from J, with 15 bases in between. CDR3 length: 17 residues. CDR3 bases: TGTGCCAGCTCACCCACCACGGGCAGGAACTCTGGAAACACCATATATTTT. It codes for CASSPTTGRNSGNTIYF.

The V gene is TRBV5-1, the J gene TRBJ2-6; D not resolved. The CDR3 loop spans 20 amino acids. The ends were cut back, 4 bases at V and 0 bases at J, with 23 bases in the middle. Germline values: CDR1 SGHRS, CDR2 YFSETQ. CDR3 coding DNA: TGCGCCAGCAGCCTTACACTGACAAATAACCTAATCTCTGGGGCCAACGTCCTGACTTTC. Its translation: CASSLTLTNNLISGANVLTF.

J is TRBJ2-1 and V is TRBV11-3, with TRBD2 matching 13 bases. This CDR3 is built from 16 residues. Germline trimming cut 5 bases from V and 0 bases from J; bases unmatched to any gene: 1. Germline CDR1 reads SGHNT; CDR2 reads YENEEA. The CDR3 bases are TGTGCCAGCAGCGGACTAGCGGGAGACTCCTACAATGAGCAGTTCTTC. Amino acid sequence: CASSGLAGDSYNEQFF.

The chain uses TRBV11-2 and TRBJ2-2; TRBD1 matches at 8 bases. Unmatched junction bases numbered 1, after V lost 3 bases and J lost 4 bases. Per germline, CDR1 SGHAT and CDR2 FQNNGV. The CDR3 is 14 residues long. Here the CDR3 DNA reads TGTGCCAGCAGCTTTGACAGGGGCACCGGGGAGCTGTTTTTT. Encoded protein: CASSFDRGTGELFF.

This CDR3 reads CASSILSGQGNYEQYF. The CDR3 DNA reads TGTGCCAGTAGTATTCTCAGTGGACAGGGGAACTACGAGCAGTACTTC. This chain connects TRBV19 to TRBJ2-7, with 9 bases fitting TRBD1. V gave up 3 bases and J gave up 3 bases; unmatched junction bases: 9. CDR1 LNHDA and CDR2 SQIVND come from the germline V gene (reference sequence). The CDR3 sequence is 16 residues long.

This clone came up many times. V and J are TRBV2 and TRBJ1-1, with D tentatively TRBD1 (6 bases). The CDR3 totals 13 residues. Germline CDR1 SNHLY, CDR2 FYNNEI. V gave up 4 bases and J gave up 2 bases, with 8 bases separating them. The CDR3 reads CASSGQVNTEAFF. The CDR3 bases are TGTGCCAGCAGTGGACAGGTCAACACTGAAGCTTTCTTT. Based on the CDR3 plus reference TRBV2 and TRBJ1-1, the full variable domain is EPEVTQTPSHQVTQMGQEVILRCVPISNHLYFYWYRQILGQKVEFLVSFYNNEISEKSEIFDDQFSVERPDGSNFTLKIRSTKLEDSAMYFCASSGQVNTEAFFGQGTRLTVV.

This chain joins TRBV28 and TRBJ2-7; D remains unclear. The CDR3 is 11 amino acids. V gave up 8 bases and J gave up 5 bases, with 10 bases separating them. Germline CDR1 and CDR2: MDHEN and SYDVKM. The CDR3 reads CASQAPHEQYF. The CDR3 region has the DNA TGTGCCAGCCAAGCACCTCACGAGCAGTACTTC.

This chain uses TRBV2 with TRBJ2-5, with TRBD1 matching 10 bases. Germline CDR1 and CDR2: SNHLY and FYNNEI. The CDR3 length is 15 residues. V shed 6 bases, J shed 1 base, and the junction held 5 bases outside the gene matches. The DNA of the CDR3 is TGTGCCAGCAGCGGGACAGGGGTTCCCCAAGAGACCCAGTACTTC. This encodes CASSGTGVPQETQYF.

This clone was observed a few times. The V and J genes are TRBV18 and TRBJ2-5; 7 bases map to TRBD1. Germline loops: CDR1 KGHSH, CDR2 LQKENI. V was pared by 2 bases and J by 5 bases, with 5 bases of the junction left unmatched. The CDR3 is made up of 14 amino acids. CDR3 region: CASSPSTGSETQYF. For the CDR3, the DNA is TGTGCCAGCTCACCATCGACAGGGTCGGAGACCCAGTACTTC.